This T cell receptor (beta chain) was found in a study of T-cell reconstitution after alpha-beta-depleted transplantation in children. General study points: Several hundred graft clones that had expanded were reportedly the source of alpha-beta T cells about two months after transplant. One year after transplant, T-cell counts and diversity came mostly from newly produced T cells. Surviving recipient T cells and intrathymic progenitors accounted for some patients' high TCRbeta diversity at day 60.

For TCRbeta, the library was prepared with unique molecular identifiers. TCRdb fed the PCR reads into MiXCR, producing one record per CDR3 protein. The sample lists about 180,000 distinct CDR3 sequences, 11% occurring once. V lost 3 bases to trimming and J lost 10 bases, with 16 bases between them. The CDR3 runs to 13 residues. This clonotype was seen many times. The antigen remains undetermined. The sample consisted of PBMCs, taken before TCRalphabeta/CD19-depleted stem cell transplant. The gene calls are TRBV12-3 or TRBV12-4 and TRBJ2-7, with D unclear. The receptor comes from a boy under 10 years old with acute myeloid leukemia, due to receive a stem cell transplant. The DNA of the CDR3 is TGTGCCAGCAGTTTCGCCGAGGCGGTTGATCAGTACTTC. This encodes CASSFAEAVDQYF.